This T cell receptor (beta chain) was captured in a study of blood T cell repertoires in COVID-19. Turning to the study itself: COVID-19 samples from acute and convalescent phases originated in the United States, Italy and Spain. From T cells, B-cell-depleted T cells, or PBMCs came the material, which was cDNA or gDNA.

In the source study's methods: Quantification of nucleated cells was approximated via reference gene primer amplification. Only in-frame clones appear in the TCRdb table, and some are missing; sequencing was by immunoSEQ multiplex PCR. V, J and clone size derive from that table, while D and trimming were established from the DNA sequence. This table has 210,000 or so clones, 80% appearing once. Trimming took 3 bases from V and 9 from J; bases not matched to a gene: 3. The germline V gene has CDR1 MGHRA and CDR2 YSYEKL. The CDR3 spans 13 residues. Participants spanned ages 18 to 89 years and resided in 20 to 30 US areas.

The rearrangement links TRBV4-1 to TRBJ2-1; 9 bases are shared with TRBD2. This receptor was obtained from a man aged 30 to 45 with acute COVID-19. The sequencing input was PBMCs or T cells enriched from blood (not recorded which). The CDR3 nucleotides read TGCGCCAGCAGCCAGATGACTAGCGGTGAGCAGTTCTTC. Protein product: CASSQMTSGEQFF.